This is a list of T cell receptor beta chains from one sample in a study of shared clonotypes between healthy human individuals. Sequenced by immunoSEQ multiplex PCR; TCRdb stores in-frame clones only, minus some. Of 650,000 to 800,000 clones in the sample, roughly 72% are singletons; the top ten hold around 1.8%. Sample: memory CD4+ T cells sorted from blood. The receptors were sampled from a young woman in good health. The CDR3 runs from the conserved cysteine through the conserved F or W. A D gene is named only where the DNA matches it firmly. Only some rows state a clone size, as once, few, many or a class for expanded clones.

clone_size j_call v_call d_call cdr3_aa cdr3_nt
once TRBJ2-7 TRBV4-2 TRBD2 CASSQARGLAFGYEQYF TGTGCCAGCAGCCAAGCCCGGGGACTAGCGTTTGGCTACGAGCAGTACTTC
NA TRBJ2-3 TRBV7-3 TRBD2 CASSSDTRGLAGGPVATDTQYF TGTGCCAGCAGCTCCGACACCAGAGGACTAGCGGGAGGCCCGGTTGCCACAGATACGCAGTATTTT
NA TRBJ2-2 TRBV27 NA CASSPSTGELFF TGTGCCAGCAGTCCCTCTACCGGGGAGCTGTTTTTT
NA TRBJ2-6 TRBV6-1 NA CASSGSGANVLTF TGTGCCAGCAGTGGATCTGGGGCCAACGTCCTGACTTTC
NA TRBJ2-5 TRBV11-2 NA CASSQTKGQGGETQYF TGTGCCAGCAGCCAAACCAAGGGGCAGGGCGGAGAGACCCAGTACTTC
NA TRBJ2-3 TRBV5-1 TRBD2 CASSLGLARPADTQYF TGCGCCAGCAGCTTGGGACTAGCGAGGCCCGCAGATACGCAGTATTTT
NA TRBJ2-7 TRBV6-1 NA CASSVGTASYEQYF TGTGCCAGCAGTGTCGGGACGGCCTCCTACGAGCAGTACTTC
NA TRBJ2-1 TRBV7-2 TRBD2 CASSSRTSGRAVGEQFF TGTGCCAGCAGCTCCCGGACTAGCGGGAGGGCGGTAGGTGAGCAGTTCTTC
NA TRBJ2-3 TRBV5-1 NA CASSLGMGASGTDTQYF TGCGCCAGCAGCTTGGGGATGGGGGCTAGCGGCACAGATACGCAGTATTTT
NA TRBJ2-7 TRBV7-8 NA CASSRTDSYEQYF TGTGCCAGCAGCCGGACAGACTCCTACGAGCAGTACTTC
NA TRBJ1-5 TRBV2 TRBD1 CASSGRDSLSSQPQHF TGTGCCAGCAGTGGGCGGGACAGCCTATCGAGTCAGCCCCAGCATTTT
NA TRBJ2-1 TRBV7-2 NA CASSSSLWNSHEQFF TGTGCCAGCAGCTCTAGCTTATGGAACTCCCATGAGCAGTTCTTC
few TRBJ2-1 TRBV7-9 NA CASSFGNEQFF TGTGCCAGCAGCTTCGGCAATGAGCAGTTCTTC
NA TRBJ1-4 TRBV27 NA CASRIATNEKLFF TGTGCCAGCAGGATTGCAACTAATGAAAAACTGTTTTTT
NA TRBJ2-7 TRBV5-1 TRBD2 CASSLGLAGGGTYEQYF TGCGCCAGCAGCTTGGGACTAGCGGGAGGTGGGACCTACGAGCAGTACTTC
NA TRBJ1-1 TRBV2 TRBD1 CASSTLQGAGTEAFF TGTGCCAGCAGTACACTTCAGGGGGCAGGCACTGAAGCTTTCTTT
NA TRBJ2-1 TRBV19 TRBD2 CASSIVSGYNEQFF TGTGCCAGTAGTATTGTTAGCGGGTACAATGAGCAGTTCTTC
NA TRBJ1-2 TRBV27 NA CASSPRTPTNYGYTF TGTGCCAGCAGCCCGAGGACCCCGACTAACTATGGCTACACCTTC
NA TRBJ1-4 TRBV16 TRBD1 CASSAPGTGGEKLFF TGTGCCAGCAGCGCCCCCGGGACAGGGGGAGAAAAACTGTTTTTT
few TRBJ1-3 TRBV5-1 NA CASSSGTSGNTIYF TGCGCCAGCAGCTCGGGCACTTCTGGAAACACCATATATTTT
NA TRBJ1-5 TRBV28 NA CACRGSNQPQHF TGTGCCTGCCGGGGGAGCAATCAGCCCCAGCATTTT
NA TRBJ1-1 TRBV30 NA CAWRQLMNTEAFF TGTGCCTGGCGACAGCTGATGAACACTGAAGCTTTCTTT
few TRBJ1-5 TRBV19 TRBD1 CASSRGTGEAQPQHF TGTGCCAGTAGTAGGGGGACAGGGGAGGCTCAGCCCCAGCATTTT
NA TRBJ1-4 TRBV14 NA CASRETATNEKLFF TGTGCCAGCCGTGAGACAGCCACTAATGAAAAACTGTTTTTT
NA TRBJ2-7 TRBV6-1 TRBD2 CASSPLTSGAYEQYF TGTGCCAGCAGTCCCTTGACTAGCGGCGCCTACGAGCAGTACTTC
NA TRBJ1-1 TRBV30 TRBD1 CAFRTGPEAFF TGTGCCTTCCGGACAGGGCCCGAAGCTTTCTTT
many TRBJ2-7 TRBV5-8 NA CASSLKWLGTPSYEQYF TGTGCCAGCAGCTTGAAGTGGTTGGGGACACCATCTTACGAGCAGTACTTC
NA TRBJ2-3 TRBV10-1 NA CASSGDTDTQYF TGCGCCAGCAGTGGGGACACAGATACGCAGTATTTT
NA TRBJ2-7 TRBV7-3 TRBD2 CASSSGLAGMYEQYF TGTGCCAGCAGCTCCGGACTAGCGGGAATGTACGAGCAGTACTTC
NA TRBJ1-5 TRBV19 NA CASSISGGTGNQPQHF TGTGCCAGTAGTATCTCTGGGGGAACGGGCAATCAGCCCCAGCATTTT
many TRBJ2-7 TRBV6-5 NA CASSYGVTYEQYF TGTGCCAGCAGTTACGGGGTCACCTACGAGCAGTACTTC
NA TRBJ2-1 TRBV7-3 NA CASSLSQVAPPQQFF TGTGCCAGCAGCTTAAGTCAGGTGGCCCCCCCCCAGCAGTTCTTC
once TRBJ1-2 TRBV7-2 NA CASSLQGGDYGYTF TGTGCCAGCAGCTTACAGGGTGGGGACTATGGCTACACCTTC
NA TRBJ1-5 TRBV7-6 NA CASSLGAGENQPQHF TGTGCCAGCAGCTTAGGAGCAGGCGAGAATCAGCCCCAGCATTTT
NA TRBJ1-1 TRBV5-1 NA CASSLEQGRFAFF TGCGCCAGCAGCTTGGAACAGGGAAGGTTCGCTTTCTTT
NA TRBJ1-4 TRBV9 NA CASSGYGGFNEKLFF TGTGCCAGCAGCGGCTATGGGGGGTTTAATGAAAAACTGTTTTTT
NA TRBJ2-3 TRBV7-3 TRBD2 CASSSGTSDTDTQYF TGTGCCAGCAGCTCCGGGACTAGCGACACAGATACGCAGTATTTT
NA TRBJ2-7 TRBV10-3 NA CAILRAVGTSYEQYF TGTGCCATCCTTAGGGCGGTGGGGACCTCCTACGAGCAGTACTTC
NA TRBJ2-3 TRBV19 NA CASSIRQVASTDTQYF TGTGCCAGTAGTATAAGACAGGTCGCTAGCACAGATACGCAGTATTTT
NA TRBJ2-1 TRBV10-3 TRBD1 CATSGQGSDEQFF TGTGCCACCTCTGGACAGGGTTCCGATGAGCAGTTCTTC
NA TRBJ2-1 TRBV4-1 NA CASSPQVGGTYYNEQFF TGCGCCAGCAGCCCCCAGGTTGGCGGAACGTATTACAATGAGCAGTTCTTC
once TRBJ2-1 TRBV18 TRBD2 CASSPVGTSGNHEQFF TGTGCCAGCTCACCGGTCGGGACTAGCGGGAACCATGAGCAGTTCTTC
NA TRBJ1-2 TRBV2 NA CASMVDNYGYTF TGTGCCAGCATGGTGGACAACTATGGCTACACCTTC
many TRBJ2-1 TRBV6-5 NA CASRTPHFRQFF TGTGCCAGCAGGACTCCTCATTTCCGGCAGTTCTTC
NA TRBJ1-2 TRBV28 NA CASSLRGLDYGYTF TGTGCCAGCAGCCTCAGGGGTTTGGACTATGGCTACACCTTC
NA TRBJ2-1 TRBV4-1 TRBD1 CASSQGLGTGGYNEQFF TGCGCCAGCAGCCAAGGCCTCGGGACAGGGGGATACAATGAGCAGTTCTTC